The 8 T cell receptor beta chains below were found in one sample sequenced in a study of Graves' ophthalmopathy and Graves' hyperthyroidism. Researchers took RNA transcripts and amplified TCR beta CDR3 regions from them. The first-round RT-PCR employed HTBI primers together with the Qiagen OneStep RT-PCR kit. A multiplex PCR was then performed as the second round. From the multiplex PCR reads, TCRdb called clonotypes with MiXCR, one entry per CDR3 protein. The sample holds 45,000 to 60,000 distinct CDR3 sequences, approximately 50% seen once. The sample was peripheral blood. The receptors shown here come from an adult woman with Graves' ophthalmopathy.

This clonotype was detected once. The CDR3 does not close with the conserved phenylalanine or tryptophan, likely indicating a read error. The chain joins TRBV19 to TRBJ2-5, with TRBD2 matching over 12 bases. V dropped 6 bases and J dropped 5; count of bases not matched to a gene: 10. This CDR3 comprises 16 residues. The V gene's germline CDR1 is LNHDA and CDR2 SQIVND (reference sequence). The CDR3 bases are TGTGCCAGTAGCATGGGACTAGCGGGTATTCAGGAGACCCAGTACTGC. Translating it yields CASSMGLAGIQETQYC.

The table lists this clonotype with many counts. The chain carries TRBV9 and TRBJ2-7, with a tentative D call TRBD1 (6 bases). Germline CDR1 SGDLS, CDR2 YYNGEE. Trimming pared 4 bases from V and 6 bases from J, leaving 11 bases between. The CDR3 is made up of 12 amino acids. The CDR3 nucleotides read TGTGCCAGCAGCTCAGGGGAGCTCGAGCAGTACTTC. It yields the protein CASSSGELEQYF. Full variable domain (rest looked up from reference TRBV9 and TRBJ2-7): DSGVTQTPKHLITATGQRVTLRCSPRSGDLSVYWYQQSLDQGLQFLIQYYNGEERAKGNILERFSAQQFPDLHSELNLSSLELGDSALYFCASSSGELEQYFGPGTRLTVT.

This clonotype was detected ten times or more. The chain joins TRBV19 to TRBJ1-2; 10 bases line up with TRBD1. J gave up 4 bases and V 6 bases, and 8 bases lay outside the gene matches. The CDR3 sequence is 15 residues long. Germline lookup yields CDR1 LNHDA and CDR2 SQIVND (reference sequence). CDR3 amino acids: CASRTGGRAPYGYTF. CDR3 DNA sequence: TGTGCCAGTAGGACAGGGGGCCGTGCCCCCTATGGCTACACCTTC.

This clonotype was picked up a small number of times. This may be a read error: a much more frequent sequence differs by one nucleotide. Here the CDR3 omits its conserved ending phenylalanine or tryptophan, so a read error is the likely source. The chain has TRBV30 and TRBJ2-5; tentatively, D is TRBD1 (6 bases). Trimming removed 3 bases at V and 4 bases at J, with 12 bases between. The CDR3 totals 13 residues. Germline V gene lookup returns CDR1 GTSNPN and CDR2 SVGIG (reference sequence). CDR3 in amino acids: CAWSWGQGETQYS. As DNA, the CDR3 is TGTGCCTGGAGCTGGGGGCAGGGAGAGACCCAGTACTCC.

In this sample, this clonotype is medium-sized (0.01 to 0.1%). This chain links TRBV20-1 with TRBJ1-1, with TRBD1 matching 9 bases. Germline loops: CDR1 DFQATT, CDR2 SNEGSKA (reference sequence). Losses at the gene ends were 1 base for V and 3 bases for J; bases not matched to a gene: 0. The CDR3 extends over 13 amino acids. The CDR3 loop is CSARGQGDTEAFF. The CDR3 coding sequence is TGCAGTGCTAGAGGACAGGGGGACACTGAAGCTTTCTTT.

The sample holds many counts of this clonotype. V is TRBV4-1 and J is TRBJ2-7; D may be TRBD2 (6 bases). This CDR3 contains 15 residues. The V end lost 1 base, the J end lost 3 bases, and 13 bases lay between the germline ends. Germline CDR1 MGHRA, CDR2 YSYEKL. Here the CDR3 reads CASSQAGDAFYEQYF. The CDR3 DNA is TGCGCCAGCAGCCAAGCGGGGGACGCCTTCTACGAGCAGTACTTC.

There are many counts of this clonotype. The genes are TRBV20-1 and TRBJ2-4; either TRBD1 or TRBD2 may supply D (6 bases each). There are 15 residues in the CDR3. Trimming left V 2 bases short and J 2 bases short, with 13 bases between. Germline V gene lookup returns CDR1 DFQATT and CDR2 SNEGSKA (reference sequence). The CDR3 DNA sequence: TGCAGTGCTAGAACCCCGGGGGCGACCAAAAACATTCAGTACTTC. Protein product: CSARTPGATKNIQYF.

This chain joins TRBV2 and TRBJ1-5; D might be TRBD1 (5 bases). From germline, CDR1 is SNHLY and CDR2 FYNNEI. This CDR3 spans 15 amino acids. Trimming removed 3 bases from V and 1 base from J, with 10 bases in between. DNA of the CDR3: TGTGCCAGCAGTGATGGGGCGGGGAGCAATCAGCCCCAGCATTTT. The encoded protein is CASSDGAGSNQPQHF.